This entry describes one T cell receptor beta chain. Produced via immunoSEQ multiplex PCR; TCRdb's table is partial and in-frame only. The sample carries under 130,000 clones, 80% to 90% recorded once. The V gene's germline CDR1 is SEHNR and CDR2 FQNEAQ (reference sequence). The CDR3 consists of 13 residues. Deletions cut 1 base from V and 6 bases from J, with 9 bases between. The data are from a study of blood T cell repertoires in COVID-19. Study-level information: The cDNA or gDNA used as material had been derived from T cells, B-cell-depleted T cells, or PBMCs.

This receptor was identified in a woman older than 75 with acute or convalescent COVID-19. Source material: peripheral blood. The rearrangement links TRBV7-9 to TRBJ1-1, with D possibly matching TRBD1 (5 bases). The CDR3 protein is CASSLEGAAEAFF. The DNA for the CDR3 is TGTGCCAGCAGCTTAGAAGGGGCGGCTGAAGCTTTCTTT. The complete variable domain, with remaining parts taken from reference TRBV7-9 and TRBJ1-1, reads DTGVSQNPRHKITKRGQNVTFRCDPISEHNRLYWYRQTLGQGPEFLTYFQNEAQLEKSRLLSDRFSAERPKGSFSTLEIQRTEQGDSAMYLCASSLEGAAEAFFGQGTRLTVV.